Below are 9 T cell receptor beta chains sequenced from a single sample in a study of T cell repertoires in cytomegalovirus infection. A single record per CDR3 protein comes from TCRdb applying MiXCR to the reads. Of about half a million distinct CDR3 sequences listed, roughly 34% are singletons. No antigen is known for these receptors. Sample: cultured PBMCs, taken from culture after CMV antigen stimulation. The receptors originated from a human donor in good health (CMV status not recorded). Some clones in this sample may be carry-over from other donors' samples.

This clonotype was detected a few times. This chain connects TRBV12-3 or TRBV12-4 to TRBJ1-5, with D hard to call. The CDR3 covers 13 residues. V was trimmed by 7 bases and J by 4 bases, leaving 11 bases between them. CDR3 in amino acids: CASTPSANQPQHF. CDR3 bases: TGTGCCAGCACCCCCTCCGCGAATCAGCCCCAGCATTTT.

The chain combines TRBV29-1 with TRBJ2-2; D remains unclear. The CDR3 spans 11 residues. Germline values: CDR1 SQVTM, CDR2 ANQGSEA. CDR3 sequence reads: CSAGHTGELFF. The CDR3 DNA is TGCAGTGCCGGCCACACCGGGGAGCTGTTTTTT.

Concerning this clonotype itself: A single base separates this from a much larger clone, so it may be a read error. The V and J genes are TRBV7-9 and TRBJ1-1; tentative D call: TRBD1 (5 bases). Germline V CDR1 and CDR2: SEHNR, FQNEAQ (reference sequence). The CDR3 totals 15 residues. The CDR3 bases are TGTGCCAGCAGCTTACGGCTGGGGCTGAACCCTGAAGCTTTCTTT. Protein product: CASSLRLGLNPEAFF.

This clonotype was observed a handful of times. The gene calls are TRBV5-4 and TRBJ2-3, with a tentative D call TRBD1 (5 bases). CDR3 length equals 15 residues. Germline CDR1 SGHNT, CDR2 YYREEE (reference sequence). V gave up 0 bases and J gave up 2 bases, with 10 bases separating them. The CDR3 nucleotides are TGTGCCAGCAGCTTGGGGGAAGGGGTCACAGATACGCAGTATTTT. Translating gives CASSLGEGVTDTQYF.

In its sample, this clonotype was seen a few times. V is TRBV12-3 or TRBV12-4 and J is TRBJ2-7, with D possibly TRBD1 on 6 matching bases. The CDR3 has 14 amino acids. V lost 5 bases and J 4 bases, leaving 15 bases between the germline ends. The CDR3 here is CASSETRGPYEQYF. CDR3 nucleotides: TGTGCCAGCAGTGAAACCAGGGGACCGTACGAGCAGTACTTC.

The chain couples TRBV12-3 or TRBV12-4 to TRBJ1-4; D unclear. V gave up 5 bases and J gave up 0 bases, with 13 bases separating them. The CDR3 spans 16 residues. In DNA form, the CDR3 reads TGTGCCAGCAGTGCACCGGGGAGTCCAACTAATGAAAAACTGTTTTTT. It yields the protein CASSAPGSPTNEKLFF.

In its sample, this clonotype was seen a few times. The genes are TRBV4-3 and TRBJ1-2; TRBD1 aligns across 8 bases. Germline V gene sequence: CDR1 LGHNA, CDR2 YSLEER. The CDR3 has 17 residues. After removal of 3 bases from V and 4 bases from J, the junction contained 13 bases not matched to a gene. The CDR3 coding sequence is TGCGCCAGCAGCCACCCGGACGGACAGGGCAGCAGCTATGGCTACACCTTC. Translated, it gives CASSHPDGQGSSYGYTF.

This clonotype was found a few times. The chain carries TRBV6-1 and TRBJ2-5; 8 bases align to TRBD1. Germline-derived CDR1 and CDR2 are MNHNS and SASEGT. V was pared by 3 bases and J by 5 bases, with 8 bases of the junction left unmatched. The CDR3 covers 15 residues. The CDR3 DNA sequence: TGTGCCAGCAGTGACCGACAGGGGAGTTCGGAGACCCAGTACTTC. Translating gives CASSDRQGSSETQYF.

This clonotype was seen repeatedly, ten times or more. The chain is built from TRBV7-2 and TRBJ2-6; TRBD1 agrees at 9 bases. J gave up 0 bases and V 1 base, and 4 bases lay outside the gene matches. The CDR3 is 18 amino acids. The germline V gene has CDR1 SGHTA and CDR2 FQGNSA. As DNA, the CDR3 is TGTGCCAGCAGCTTAGAACAGGGGGCTGGCTCTGGGGCCAACGTCCTGACTTTC. This gives the protein CASSLEQGAGSGANVLTF.